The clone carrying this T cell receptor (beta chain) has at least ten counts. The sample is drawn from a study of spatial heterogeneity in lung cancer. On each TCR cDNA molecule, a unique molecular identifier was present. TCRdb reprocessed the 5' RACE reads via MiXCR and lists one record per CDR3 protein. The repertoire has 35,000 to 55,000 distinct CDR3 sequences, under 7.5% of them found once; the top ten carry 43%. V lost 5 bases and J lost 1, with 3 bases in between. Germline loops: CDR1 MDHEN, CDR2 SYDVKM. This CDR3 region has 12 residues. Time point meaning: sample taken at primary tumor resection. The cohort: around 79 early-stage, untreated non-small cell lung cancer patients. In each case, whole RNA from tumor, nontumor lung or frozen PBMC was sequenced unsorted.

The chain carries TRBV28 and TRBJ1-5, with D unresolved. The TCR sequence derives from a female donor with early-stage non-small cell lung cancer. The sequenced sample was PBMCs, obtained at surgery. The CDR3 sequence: CASSVSNQPQHF. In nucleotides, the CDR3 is TGTGCCAGCAGTGTGAGCAATCAGCCCCAGCATTTT.